This entry lists 21 T cell receptor beta chains sequenced from one sample in a study of tumor-infiltrating lymphocytes in oesophageal squamous cell carcinoma. TCRdb ran MiXCR on the PCR reads and lists one entry per CDR3 protein. This table has about 12,000 distinct CDR3 sequences, about 55% appearing once. Sequencing was carried out using esophageal tumor tissue. These receptors were taken from a female donor with esophageal squamous cell carcinoma.

The chain carries TRBV12-3 or TRBV12-4 and TRBJ2-3; perhaps TRBD2 as D (5 bases). The J call may be wrong; the DNA end is better matched by TRBJ2-1. The CDR3 extends over 12 amino acids. The CDR3 loop reads CASSLMGSEQFF. The CDR3 bases are TGTGCCAGCAGTTTAATGGGGAGTGAGCAGTTCTTC.

This clonotype was detected a few times. The V and J genes are TRBV12-3 or TRBV12-4 and TRBJ2-3; TRBD2 matches at 9 bases. The DNA end is more similar to TRBJ2-5, so the J call may be wrong. The CDR3 runs 16 residues. The CDR3 DNA reads TGTGCCAGCAGTAGCGGGACTAGCTCGGGGGAAAAGACCCAGTACTTC. Translation gives CASSSGTSSGEKTQYF.

The chain combines TRBV7-2 with TRBJ2-5; 7 bases are a match to TRBD2. The germline V gene has CDR1 SGHTA and CDR2 FQGNSA. The CDR3 sequence is 17 residues long. Trimming took 5 bases from V and 4 from J; bases not matched to a gene: 16. The chain's CDR3 is CASSPDPSGNQGETQYF. As DNA, the CDR3 is TGTGCCAGCAGCCCCGACCCTAGCGGTAATCAGGGAGAGACCCAGTACTTC.

At least ten counts were recorded for this clonotype. The chain combines TRBV6-1 with TRBJ2-7; TRBD2 might be the D (6 bases). There are 16 residues in the CDR3. Germline V gene sequence: CDR1 MNHNS, CDR2 SASEGT. Between the trimmed V and J ends, which lost 6 bases and 7 bases, there was a span of 25 bases. CDR3 sequence: CASSRILLAAAGEQYF. CDR3 coding DNA: TGTGCCAGCAGCCGTATATTACTAGCTGCGGCGGGGGAGCAGTACTTC.

Comments on this clonotype: The junction and the germline gene differ at one end; a read error may be behind it. J is TRBJ2-3 and V is TRBV5-3, with 8 positions matching TRBD1. TRBV5-3 qualifies as an ORF whose function is uncertain. The CDR3 runs to 14 residues. The CDR3 sequence is CASSFQGAADTQYF. Written as DNA, the CDR3 is TGTGCCAGCAGCTTTCAGGGGGCCGCAGATACGCAGTATTTT.

The chain couples TRBV7-2 to TRBJ2-3; TRBD2 matches 12 bases. Germline lookup yields CDR1 SGHTA and CDR2 FQGNSA. Losses at the gene ends were 7 bases for V and 9 bases for J; bases not matched to a gene: 2. The CDR3 runs 12 residues. Here the CDR3 DNA reads TGTGCCAGCACTAGCGGGAGGGCCACGCAGTATTTT. It specifies CASTSGRATQYF. The variable domain in full, with the rest retrieved from reference TRBV7-2 and TRBJ2-3, is GAGVSQSPSNKVTEKGKDVELRCDPISGHTALYWYRQSLGQGLEFLIYFQGNSAPDKSGLPSDRFSAERTGGSVSTLTIQRTQQEDSAVYLCASTSGRATQYFGPGTRLTVL.

This clonotype occurred a few times. The chain employs TRBV5-1 and TRBJ2-1; 9 nucleotides line up with TRBD1. The DNA end is a closer match to TRBJ2-7, so the J assignment may be wrong. The CDR3 loop spans 15 amino acids. Germline-derived CDR1 and CDR2 are SGHRS and YFSETQ. The CDR3 DNA follows: TGCGCCAGCAGCCCGGCGGGGACAGGGTTAGGGGAGCAGTACTTC. Translating gives CASSPAGTGLGEQYF.

The chain couples TRBV7-3 to TRBJ1-1, with D perhaps matching TRBD1 (6 bases). This CDR3 has 13 residues. Trimming took 5 bases from V and 6 from J, leaving 13 bases between them. In germline, CDR1 is SGHTA, CDR2 FQGTGA. CDR3 sequence (DNA): TGTGCCAGCAGCGTCCTACAGGGCTCTGAAGCTTTCTTT. Its translation is CASSVLQGSEAFF.

The chain is built from TRBV7-8 and TRBJ2-3, with 8 bases identical to TRBD1. The DNA end lines up better with TRBJ2-5; the J call may be wrong. CDR1 is SGHVS and CDR2 is FQNEAQ in the germline V gene. The CDR3 is 16 residues long. DNA for the CDR3: TGTGCCAGCAGCCGACTCCCAGGACAGGGTTGGGAGACCCAGTACTTC. Residues: CASSRLPGQGWETQYF.

The rearrangement joins TRBV24-1 to TRBJ2-6; no clear D gene. The DNA end lines up better with TRBJ1-2; the J call may be wrong. The germline CDR1 and CDR2 sequences are KGHDR and SFDVKD. This CDR3 contains 15 residues. CDR3 sequence reads: CATSGPLGSGYGYTF. The DNA for the CDR3 is TGTGCCACCAGTGGCCCCTTAGGCTCTGGCTATGGCTACACCTTC.

This chain uses TRBV6-8 with TRBJ1-3, with D possibly TRBD1 on 5 matching bases. The germline V gene encodes CDR1 MNHGY and CDR2 SAAAGT. The V gene lost 8 bases and the J gene lost 0 bases, with 14 bases spanning the gap. This CDR3 contains 15 residues. CDR3 coding DNA: TGTGCCAGCGGTTCCCGACAGATCTCTGGAAACACCATATATTTT. Its protein is CASGSRQISGNTIYF.

V is TRBV28 and J is TRBJ1-2; D possibly corresponds to TRBD1 (6 bases). Between the trimmed V and J ends, which lost 9 bases and 2 bases, there was a span of 16 bases. The CDR3 spans 14 residues. Looked up from germline, CDR1 is MDHEN and CDR2 is SYDVKM. CDR3 coding DNA: TGTGCCAGTCGGCAAGGGGGAACGAACTATGGCTACACCTTC. Its translation: CASRQGGTNYGYTF.

The chain is built from TRBV7-9 and TRBJ2-5, with 9 bases identical to TRBD2. The CDR3 is 16 amino acids. Looked up from germline, CDR1 is SEHNR and CDR2 is FQNEAQ (reference sequence). The ends lost 6 bases at V and 5 bases at J; junction bases unmatched: 13. This CDR3 reads CASSRPGLAGVETQYF. Written as DNA, the CDR3 is TGTGCCAGCAGTCGACCGGGACTAGCCGGAGTGGAGACCCAGTACTTC.

This clonotype was recorded a few times. This is likely a read error, given that the CDR3 carries no conserved phenylalanine or tryptophan at its end. The DNA is omitted, as the CDR3 cannot be located on it reliably, and the CDR3 follows TCRdb's listing. The chain combines TRBV6-5 with TRBJ2-1; the listed D gene, TRBD1, was not tested against the DNA. Both ends counted, the CDR3 spans 14 residues. Germline V gene lookup returns CDR1 MNHEY and CDR2 SVGAGI. This CDR3 reads CASSNPREQDTFGS.

This clonotype has just a few counts. The chain joins TRBV10-1 to TRBJ1-1; no clear D gene. Germline V gene lookup returns CDR1 WNHNN and CDR2 SYGVQD (reference sequence). V was pared by 5 bases and J by 2 bases, with 6 bases between. The CDR3 sequence is 12 residues long. The CDR3 region has the DNA TGCGCCAGCAGTCGGGAAAACACTGAAGCTTTCTTT. It is translated as CASSRENTEAFF.

This clonotype has a count of ten or more. The genes are TRBV6-1 and TRBJ1-3; perhaps TRBD1 as D (5 bases). V shed 8 bases and J shed 0 bases, with 8 bases lying between them. CDR3 length equals 13 residues. Germline V gives CDR1 MNHNS, CDR2 SASEGT. Written as DNA, the CDR3 is TGTGCCAGCGCAGGGATCTCTGGAAACACCATATATTTT. This translates into CASAGISGNTIYF.

The chain uses TRBV7-9 and TRBJ2-2, with TRBD2 matching 8 bases. The CDR3 extends over 16 amino acids. V shed 3 bases and J 1 base; nucleotides not matched to a gene: 4. Germline assignment: CDR1 SEHNR and CDR2 FQNEAQ (reference sequence). The CDR3 protein is CASSFGLAGNTGELFF. The CDR3 DNA reads TGTGCCAGCAGCTTTGGCCTAGCGGGGAACACCGGGGAGCTGTTTTTT.

Worth noting for this clonotype: Lacking the conserved final phenylalanine or tryptophan, this CDR3 likely reflects a read error. The limits of the CDR3 on the DNA are not certain, so only TCRdb's listed CDR3 is given. The V and J genes are TRBV7-3 and TRBJ2-3; the table's D gene call, TRBD2, was not cross checked with the DNA. In germline, CDR1 is SGHTA, CDR2 FQGTGA. The CDR3 comprises 20 residues, both ends counted. This CDR3 reads CASSLSGQRLYLPTSSTLGT.

The V and J genes are TRBV7-2 and TRBJ2-1; weak D call: TRBD2 (5 bases). The DNA end is more similar to TRBJ2-5, so the J call may be wrong. This CDR3 comprises 13 residues. Germline V gene data show CDR1 as SGHTA and CDR2 as FQGNSA. DNA for the CDR3: TGTGCCAGCAGCACAGCCCTAGCTGAGACCCAGTACTTC. Translating it yields CASSTALAETQYF.

This clonotype showed up just a few times. The J gene is TRBJ2-1, the V gene TRBV7-2; possible D gene TRBD2, 5 bases. Near its end, the DNA agrees better with TRBJ2-7, so the J call may be wrong. The CDR3 is made up of 15 amino acids. The germline V gene encodes CDR1 SGHTA and CDR2 FQGNSA. The CDR3 here is CASSLTPGSSYEQYF. CDR3 sequence (DNA): TGTGCCAGCAGCTTAACTCCGGGATCCTCCTACGAGCAGTACTTC.

In this sample, this clonotype turned up a few times. The chain links TRBV7-8 to TRBJ2-3; D is undetermined. The DNA end is more similar to TRBJ2-1, so the J call may be wrong. This CDR3 is 17 amino acids long. From germline, CDR1 is SGHVS and CDR2 FQNEAQ. The CDR3 is CASSLVQAEWLVNEQFF. CDR3 nucleotides: TGTGCCAGCAGCTTAGTCCAGGCGGAATGGTTGGTCAATGAGCAGTTCTTC.